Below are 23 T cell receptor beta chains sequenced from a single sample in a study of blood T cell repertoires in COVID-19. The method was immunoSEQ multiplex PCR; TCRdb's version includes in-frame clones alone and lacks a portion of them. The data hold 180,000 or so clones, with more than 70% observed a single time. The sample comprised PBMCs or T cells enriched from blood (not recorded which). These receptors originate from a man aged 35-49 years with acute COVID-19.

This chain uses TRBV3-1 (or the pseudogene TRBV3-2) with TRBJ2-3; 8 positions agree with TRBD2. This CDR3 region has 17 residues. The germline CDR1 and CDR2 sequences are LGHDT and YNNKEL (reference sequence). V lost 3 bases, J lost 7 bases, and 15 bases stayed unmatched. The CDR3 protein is CASSHLSGRGAMNTQYF. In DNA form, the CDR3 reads TGTGCCAGCAGCCACCTCTCTGGGCGGGGGGCCATGAATACGCAGTATTTT.

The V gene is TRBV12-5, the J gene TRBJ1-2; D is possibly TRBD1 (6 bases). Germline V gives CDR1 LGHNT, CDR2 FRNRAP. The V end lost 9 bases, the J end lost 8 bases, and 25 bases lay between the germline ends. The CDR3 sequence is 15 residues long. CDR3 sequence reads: CASTSWTAWTGGYTF. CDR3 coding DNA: TGTGCTAGCACTTCGTGGACAGCTTGGACTGGGGGCTACACCTTC.

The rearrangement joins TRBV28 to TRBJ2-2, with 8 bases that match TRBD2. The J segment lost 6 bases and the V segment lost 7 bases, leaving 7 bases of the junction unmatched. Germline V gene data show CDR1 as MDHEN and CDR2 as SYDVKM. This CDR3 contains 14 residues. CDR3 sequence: CASTGGGGPGELFF. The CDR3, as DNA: TGTGCCAGCACTGGAGGCGGGGGGCCCGGGGAGCTGTTTTTT.

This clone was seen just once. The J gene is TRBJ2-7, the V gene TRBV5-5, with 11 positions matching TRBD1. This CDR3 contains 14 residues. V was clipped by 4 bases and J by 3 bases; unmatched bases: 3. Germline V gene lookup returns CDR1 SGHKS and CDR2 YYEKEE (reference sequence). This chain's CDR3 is CASSPGTGGYEQYF. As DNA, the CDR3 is TGTGCCAGCAGCCCCGGGACAGGGGGCTACGAGCAGTACTTC.

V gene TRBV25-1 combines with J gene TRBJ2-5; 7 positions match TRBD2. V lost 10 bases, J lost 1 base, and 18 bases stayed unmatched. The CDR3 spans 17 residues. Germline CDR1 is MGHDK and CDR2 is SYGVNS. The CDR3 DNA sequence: TGTGCCACCTCAACCCCTAGGTCTAGCGGACTCCAAGAGACCCAGTACTTC. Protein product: CATSTPRSSGLQETQYF.

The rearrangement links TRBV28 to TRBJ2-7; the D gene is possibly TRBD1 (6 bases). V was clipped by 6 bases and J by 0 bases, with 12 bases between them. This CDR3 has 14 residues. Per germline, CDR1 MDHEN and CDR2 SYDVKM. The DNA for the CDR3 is TGTGCCAGCAGGCCTACAGGGAACTCCTACGAGCAGTACTTC. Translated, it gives CASRPTGNSYEQYF.

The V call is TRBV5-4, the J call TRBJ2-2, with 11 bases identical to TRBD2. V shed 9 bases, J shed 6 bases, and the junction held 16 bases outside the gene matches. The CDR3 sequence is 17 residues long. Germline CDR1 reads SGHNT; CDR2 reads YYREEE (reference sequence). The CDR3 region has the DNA TGTGCCACAAAAGAAAAGGGACTAGCGGCGTTGGCCGGGGAGCTGTTTTTT. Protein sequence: CATKEKGLAALAGELFF.

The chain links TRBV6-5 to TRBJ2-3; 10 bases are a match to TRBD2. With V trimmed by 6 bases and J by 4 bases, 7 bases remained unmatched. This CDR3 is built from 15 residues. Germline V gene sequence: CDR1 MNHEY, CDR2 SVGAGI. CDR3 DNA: TGTGCCAGCAGCCTCCTAGCGGGAGCAGCAGATACGCAGTATTTT. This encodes CASSLLAGAADTQYF.

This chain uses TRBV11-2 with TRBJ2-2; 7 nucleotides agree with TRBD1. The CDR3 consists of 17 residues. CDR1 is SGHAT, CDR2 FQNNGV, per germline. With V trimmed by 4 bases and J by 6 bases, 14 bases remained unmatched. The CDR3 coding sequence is TGTGCCAGCAGCTCCCGGGGACAGACGAATGACGCCGGGGAGCTGTTTTTT. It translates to CASSSRGQTNDAGELFF.

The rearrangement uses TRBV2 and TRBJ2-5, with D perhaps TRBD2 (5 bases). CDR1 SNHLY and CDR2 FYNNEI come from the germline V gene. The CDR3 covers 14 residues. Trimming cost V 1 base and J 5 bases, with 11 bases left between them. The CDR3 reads CASSEGTGEETQYF. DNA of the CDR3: TGTGCCAGCAGTGAAGGGACTGGTGAGGAGACCCAGTACTTC.

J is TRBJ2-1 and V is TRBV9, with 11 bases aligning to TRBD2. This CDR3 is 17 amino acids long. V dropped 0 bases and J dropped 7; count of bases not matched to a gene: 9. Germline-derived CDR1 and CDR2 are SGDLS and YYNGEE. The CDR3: CASSVAISGRAGNEQFF. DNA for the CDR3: TGTGCCAGCAGCGTAGCGATTAGCGGGAGGGCGGGGAATGAGCAGTTCTTC. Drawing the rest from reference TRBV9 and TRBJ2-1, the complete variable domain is DSGVTQTPKHLITATGQRVTLRCSPRSGDLSVYWYQQSLDQGLQFLIQYYNGEERAKGNILERFSAQQFPDLHSELNLSSLELGDSALYFCASSVAISGRAGNEQFFGPGTRLTVL.

In DNA, the CDR3 is TGTGCCAGCAGTCGACAGGGTGGCAATGAGCAGTTCTTC. Translation gives CASSRQGGNEQFF. The V and J genes are TRBV6-5 and TRBJ2-1, with 7 nucleotides matching TRBD1. CDR1 is MNHEY, CDR2 SVGAGI, per germline. The length of the CDR3 is 13 residues. Germline trimming cut 5 bases from V and 6 bases from J; bases unmatched to any gene: 4.

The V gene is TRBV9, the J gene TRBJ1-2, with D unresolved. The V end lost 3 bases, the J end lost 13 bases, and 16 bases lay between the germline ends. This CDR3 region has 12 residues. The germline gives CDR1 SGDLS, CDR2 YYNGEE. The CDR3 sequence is CASSGTAAGTTF. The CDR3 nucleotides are TGTGCCAGCAGCGGGACCGCGGCGGGAACCACCTTC.

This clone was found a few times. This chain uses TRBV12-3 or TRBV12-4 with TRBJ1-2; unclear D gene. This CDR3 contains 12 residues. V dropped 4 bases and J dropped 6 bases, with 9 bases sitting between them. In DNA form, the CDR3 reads TGTGCCAGCAGTTCTCCGAGGAATGGCTACACCTTC. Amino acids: CASSSPRNGYTF.

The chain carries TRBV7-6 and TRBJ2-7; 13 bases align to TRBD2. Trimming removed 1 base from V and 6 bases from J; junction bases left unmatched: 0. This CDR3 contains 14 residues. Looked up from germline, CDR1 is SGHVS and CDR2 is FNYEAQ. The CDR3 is CASSLGTSGSEQYF. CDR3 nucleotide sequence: TGTGCCAGCAGCTTAGGGACTAGCGGGAGCGAGCAGTACTTC.

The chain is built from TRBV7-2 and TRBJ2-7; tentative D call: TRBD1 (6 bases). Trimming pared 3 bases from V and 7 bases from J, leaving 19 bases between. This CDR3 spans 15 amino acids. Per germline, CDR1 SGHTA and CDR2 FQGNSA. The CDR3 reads CASSFEGGAPLEQYF. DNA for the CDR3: TGTGCCAGCAGCTTTGAAGGGGGAGCCCCCTTAGAGCAGTACTTC.

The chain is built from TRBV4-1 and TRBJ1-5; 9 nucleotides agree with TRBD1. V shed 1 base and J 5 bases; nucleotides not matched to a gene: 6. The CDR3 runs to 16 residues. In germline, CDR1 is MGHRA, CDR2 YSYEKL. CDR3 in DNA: TGCGCCAGCAGCCAAGCAATAGGACAGGGGCATCAGCCCCAGCATTTT. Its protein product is CASSQAIGQGHQPQHF.

The CDR3 region has the DNA TGTGCCTGGAGTGTAGGGGCAGAGAAGGGGAACGAGCAGTACTTC. It codes for CAWSVGAEKGNEQYF. This sequence joins TRBV30 and TRBJ2-7, with TRBD1 as a possible D gene (5 bases). The germline gives CDR1 GTSNPN, CDR2 SVGIG (reference sequence). This CDR3 has 15 residues. The V and J ends lost 0 bases and 5 bases respectively, with 17 bases between them.

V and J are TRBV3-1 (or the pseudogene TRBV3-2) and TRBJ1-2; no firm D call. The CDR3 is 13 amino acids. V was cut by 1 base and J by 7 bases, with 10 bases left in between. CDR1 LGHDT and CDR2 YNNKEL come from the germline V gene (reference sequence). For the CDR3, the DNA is TGTGCCAGCAGCCAAGCCTCGACGGGTGGCTACACCTTC. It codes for CASSQASTGGYTF.

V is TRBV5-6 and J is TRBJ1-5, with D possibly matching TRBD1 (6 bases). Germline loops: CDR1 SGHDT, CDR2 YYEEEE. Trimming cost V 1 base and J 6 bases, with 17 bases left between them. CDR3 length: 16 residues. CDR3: CASSLSHRGGGQPQHF. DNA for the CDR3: TGTGCCAGCAGCTTGAGTCACCGGGGGGGCGGTCAGCCCCAGCATTTT. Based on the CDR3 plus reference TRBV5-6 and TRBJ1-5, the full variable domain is DAGVTQSPTHLIKTRGQQVTLRCSPKSGHDTVSWYQQALGQGPQFIFQYYEEEERQRGNFPDRFSGHQFPNYSSELNVNALLLGDSALYLCASSLSHRGGGQPQHFGDGTRLSIL.

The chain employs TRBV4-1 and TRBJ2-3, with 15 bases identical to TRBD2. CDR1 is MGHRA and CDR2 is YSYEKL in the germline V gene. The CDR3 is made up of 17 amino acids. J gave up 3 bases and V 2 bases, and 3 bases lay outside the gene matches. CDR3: CASSQIGLAGGTDTQYF. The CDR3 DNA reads TGCGCCAGCAGCCAAATAGGACTAGCGGGAGGGACAGATACGCAGTATTTT.

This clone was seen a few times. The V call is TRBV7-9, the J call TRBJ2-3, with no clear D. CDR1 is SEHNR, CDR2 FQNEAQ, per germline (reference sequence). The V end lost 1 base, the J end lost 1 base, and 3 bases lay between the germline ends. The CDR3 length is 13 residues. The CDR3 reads CASSLVGTDTQYF. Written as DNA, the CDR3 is TGTGCCAGCAGCTTAGTCGGCACAGATACGCAGTATTTT.

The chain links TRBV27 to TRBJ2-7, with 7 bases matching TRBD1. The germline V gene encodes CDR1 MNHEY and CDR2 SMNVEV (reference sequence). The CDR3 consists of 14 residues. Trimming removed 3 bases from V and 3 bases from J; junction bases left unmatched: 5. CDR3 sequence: CASSFDRVGYEQYF. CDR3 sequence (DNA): TGTGCCAGCAGTTTCGACAGGGTTGGCTACGAGCAGTACTTC.